This T cell receptor beta chain was identified during a study of blood T cell repertoires in COVID-19. About the research overall: The study drew acute and convalescent COVID-19 samples from the United States, Italy and Spain. Sources were T cells, B-cell-depleted T cells, or PBMCs; the material itself was cDNA or gDNA.

J lost 4 bases, V lost 11 bases, and 7 bases had no gene match. The CDR3 runs 12 residues. Methods used by the authors: Amplification with reference gene primers provided the estimates of nucleated cell counts. This table comes from immunoSEQ multiplex PCR, and its TCRdb copy is limited to in-frame clones, with some not included. V, J and clone size reflect that table, while D and trimming were determined from the DNA. The sample lists about 28,000 clones, 81% seen once, with roughly 15% in the top ten. The origin of this receptor is a woman aged 55-69 years with acute or convalescent COVID-19. Sequencing was done on a sample of peripheral blood. The chain links TRBV23-1 to TRBJ1-2; 7 nucleotides line up with TRBD1. TRBV23-1 is sorted into the ORF group, with uncertain function. The DNA for the CDR3 is TGCGCCCCGACAGGGACATCCTATGGCTACACCTTC. Translating gives CAPTGTSYGYTF.